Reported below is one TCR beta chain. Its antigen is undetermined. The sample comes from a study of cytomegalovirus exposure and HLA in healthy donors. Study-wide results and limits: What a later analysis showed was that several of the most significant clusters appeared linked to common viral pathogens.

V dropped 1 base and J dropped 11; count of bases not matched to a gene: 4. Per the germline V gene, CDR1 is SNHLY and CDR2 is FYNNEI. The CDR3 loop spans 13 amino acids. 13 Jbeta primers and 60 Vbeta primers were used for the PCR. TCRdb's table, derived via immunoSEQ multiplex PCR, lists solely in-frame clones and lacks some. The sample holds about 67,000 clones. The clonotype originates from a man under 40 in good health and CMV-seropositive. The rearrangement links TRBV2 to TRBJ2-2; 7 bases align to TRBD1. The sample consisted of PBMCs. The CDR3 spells CASSEVGTEELFF. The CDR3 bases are TGTGCCAGCAGTGAAGTGGGGACAGAAGAGCTGTTTTTT.